Listed below are T cell receptor beta chains from one sample, sequenced in a study of blood T cell repertoires in COVID-19. TCRdb's table, derived via immunoSEQ multiplex PCR, lists solely in-frame clones and lacks some. The repertoire holds about 170,000 clones, about 87% seen once, with 1.5% to 2% in the top ten. Material: peripheral blood. Source of these receptors: a woman aged 45-59 years with acute or convalescent COVID-19. The conserved cysteine and the conserved F or W are not part of the CDR3 here.

>TRBV30|TRBJ1-2
AWSGAKGSYGYT
>TRBV19|TRBJ1-1
ASSPRQGRSTEAF
>TRBV18|TRBJ1-2
ASSPRTGDYGYT
>TRBV5-1|TRBJ2-5
ASSLVAGESETQY
>TRBV5-6|TRBJ1-2
ASSLGQGDGYT
>TRBV7-8|TRBJ2-7
ASSLAGALTYEQY
>TRBV29-1|TRBJ2-1
SVEEPSGSSYNEQF
>TRBV29-1|TRBJ2-3
SVQRGDTQY
>TRBV10-3|TRBJ1-1
AISESPGGSNTEAF
>TRBV19|TRBJ2-2
ASSLALSTGELF
>TRBV28|TRBJ1-1
ASSYGWQVNTEAF
>TRBV11-2|TRBJ1-1
ASSLVGGRGTEAF
>TRBV9|TRBJ2-1
ASSVGGQLAGHNEQF
>TRBV7-9|TRBJ2-7
ASSSGQPYEQY
>TRBV29-1|TRBJ2-3
SVDRAGTDTQY
>TRBV14|TRBJ2-7
ASRGQGATGEQY
>TRBV11-2|TRBJ2-1
ASSLLQAGGGQF
>TRBV6-2/TRBV6-3|TRBJ1-1
ASSSGQLTMNTEAF
>TRBV3-1/TRBV3-2|TRBJ2-2
ASSRLSRVTGELF
>TRBV6-2/TRBV6-3|TRBJ1-2
ASSYRGQVYGYT
>TRBV5-6|TRBJ1-1
ASSAGWNTEAF
>TRBV6-5|TRBJ1-1
ASSYSVQGGNTEAF
>TRBV5-1|TRBJ1-6
ASSKGQQNSPLH
>TRBV6-5|TRBJ1-5
ASSPQGNQPQH
>TRBV27|TRBJ2-2
ASSRLAGANTGELF
>TRBV19|TRBJ2-3
ASSILGTANTQY
>TRBV30|TRBJ2-5
AWGRGGGEETQY
>TRBV18|TRBJ1-1
ASSPGGQYNTEAF
>TRBV6-6|TRBJ2-7
ASSYSTSVAYEQY
>TRBV29-1|TRBJ2-7
SVGRGATYEQY
>TRBV5-6|TRBJ2-2
ASSQRNGELF
>TRBV5-1|TRBJ2-1
ASSFEGNEQF
>TRBV2|TRBJ1-6
ASRAGQANSPLH
>TRBV18|TRBJ2-1
ASSPGLADTTARQF
>TRBV18|TRBJ2-3
ASSSLGTSGFTDTQY
>TRBV5-1|TRBJ2-5
ASSQWGVQETQY
>TRBV7-9|TRBJ1-2
ASSSSWGQNYGYT
>TRBV3-1/TRBV3-2|TRBJ1-2
ASSQAQQFYGYT
>TRBV30|TRBJ2-1
ACRGGAIPNEQF
>TRBV27|TRBJ1-6
ASSSRTGRSYNSPLH
>TRBV15|TRBJ1-4
ATSREAAGVNEKLF
>TRBV10-3|TRBJ2-2
AISEWDLNTGELF
>TRBV4-1|TRBJ2-3
ASSQAPGWTDTQY
>TRBV10-3|TRBJ2-4
AISELGDRRGNIQY
>TRBV19|TRBJ2-7
ASSTQSSIDEQY
>TRBV18|TRBJ2-7
ASSPNQALEQY
>TRBV11-3|TRBJ2-5
ASSPRSGGPQY
>TRBV18|TRBJ1-1
ASSPSWDRVANTEAF